This T cell receptor (beta chain) was profiled in a study of blood T cell repertoires in COVID-19. Overall study: The study drew acute and convalescent COVID-19 samples from the United States, Italy and Spain.

V was clipped by 6 bases and J by 1 base, with 6 bases between them. Germline V CDR1 and CDR2: MDHEN, SYDVKM. The CDR3 runs to 12 residues. Assay used: immunoSEQ multiplex PCR; TCRdb lists only in-frame clones, some missing. The sample records a few hundred thousand clones, approximately 85% being singletons. This TCR was recovered from a woman aged 30 to 39 who had recovered from COVID-19. The chain carries TRBV28 and TRBJ1-2; D call uncertain. The material sequenced was PBMCs or T cells enriched from blood (not recorded which). The CDR3 DNA is TGTGCCAGCAGGGACTATAACTATGGCTACACCTTC. It is translated as CASRDYNYGYTF.